A selection of T cell receptor beta chains follows, all from one sample in a study of blood T cell repertoires in COVID-19. The method was immunoSEQ multiplex PCR; TCRdb's version includes in-frame clones alone and lacks a portion of them. The data contain tens of thousands of clones, roughly 91% of them seen just once; the ten biggest clones take up roughly 20%. Sequencing was carried out using peripheral blood. These receptors all come from a human donor in a cohort sampled during active COVID-19. Both conserved end residues are part of each CDR3. A D gene is named only where the DNA matches it firmly. The size of a clone is reported for some rows only, either as once, few or many, or as a class for expanded clones.

TGTGCCAGTAGTATAAGGGACAGGATCCATGAGCAGTTCTTC CASSIRDRIHEQFF 14 TRBD1 TRBJ2-1 . TRBV19
TGTGCCAGCAGCGACGGGGGAGAAGAGACCCAGTACTTC CASSDGGEETQYF 13 . TRBJ2-5 many TRBV28
TGTGCCAGCAGTTTAGACTTGGCGGCTAGCGGAAAAAGGCCCGGGGAGCTGTTTTTT CASSLDLAASGKRPGELFF 19 TRBD2 TRBJ2-2 . TRBV27
TGTGCCAGCAGTGAACTCCGCTACGAGCAGTACTTC CASSELRYEQYF 12 . TRBJ2-7 . TRBV6-1
TGTGCCAGTTCAGGGAGCAATCAGCCCCAGCATTTT CASSGSNQPQHF 12 . TRBJ1-5 . TRBV19
TGCGCCAGCAGCCAAGGGAGCTACAATGAGCAGTTCTTC CASSQGSYNEQFF 13 . TRBJ2-1 . TRBV4-1
TGTGCCAGCAGTCGACATACCAGACGGAGGAGCTCCTATAATTCACCCCTCCACTTT CASSRHTRRRSSYNSPLHF 19 . TRBJ1-6 once TRBV6-6
TGTGCCAGCAGCGTACAAGGGGGCCTAGATACGCAGTATTTT CASSVQGGLDTQYF 14 TRBD1 TRBJ2-3 . TRBV9
TGTGCCAGCAGCTTAGACGCAGGGGAAGGGACTGAAGCTTTCTTT CASSLDAGEGTEAFF 15 . TRBJ1-1 . TRBV11-2
TGTGCCAGCAGCTTAGAAACCCTAGCGAGAAAGACCCAGTACTTC CASSLETLARKTQYF 15 . TRBJ2-5 . TRBV7-2
TGTGCCAGCAGCGTAGAACTAGCGGGAGGCACAAATACGCAGTATTTT CASSVELAGGTNTQYF 16 TRBD2 TRBJ2-3 once TRBV9
TGTGCCAGCAGCTTGTCAGGGGTTCATGGTTCACCCCTCCACTTT CASSLSGVHGSPLHF 15 . TRBJ1-6 . TRBV5-5
TGTGCCAGCAGCTTAGTCGTTGCGGGGGGCCCCTACAATGAGCAGTTCTTC CASSLVVAGGPYNEQFF 17 TRBD2 TRBJ2-1 . TRBV11-2
TGCAGCGTTGTCACAGGAGTTACTTCTGGAAACACCATATATTTT CSVVTGVTSGNTIYF 15 . TRBJ1-3 . TRBV29-1
TGTGCCAGCAGATACAGGGGATCTGAAGCTTTCTTT CASRYRGSEAFF 12 TRBD1 TRBJ1-1 . TRBV11-2
TGCGCCAGCAGCCTCCAAGGACAGACCCAAGAGACCCAGTACTTC CASSLQGQTQETQYF 15 . TRBJ2-5 . TRBV5-1
TGTGCCAGCAGTGAACCAGGGACTGAGCGGGGGAAACTGTTTTTT CASSEPGTERGKLFF 15 . TRBJ1-4 . TRBV25-1
TGCGCCAGCCGCGGGACAGGGTTCGAAGAGACCCAGTACTTC CASRGTGFEETQYF 14 TRBD1 TRBJ2-5 . TRBV5-1
TGTGCCAGCAGTGAAGTTAGTTTCAACAATGAGCAGTTCTTC CASSEVSFNNEQFF 14 . TRBJ2-1 few TRBV6-1
TGTGCCACCTCCGACGGGGGAGGGGAGACCGGGGAGCTGTTTTTT CATSDGGGETGELFF 15 TRBD2 TRBJ2-2 . TRBV27
TGTGCCAGCAGTCCGAATAGACAGGGAGCGGACTATGGCTACACCTTC CASSPNRQGADYGYTF 16 TRBD1 TRBJ1-2 . TRBV27
TGTGCCACCAGCAGAGACCATCCACTAAATAGCAATCAGCCCCAGCATTTT CATSRDHPLNSNQPQHF 17 . TRBJ1-5 . TRBV15
TGTGCCAGCTCACCAGGGAGGGGGAATAGCAATCAGCCCCAGCATTTT CASSPGRGNSNQPQHF 16 . TRBJ1-5 . TRBV18
TGCGCCAGCAGCATCAGACAGGGAGCCACCGGGGAGCTGTTTTTT CASSIRQGATGELFF 15 TRBD1 TRBJ2-2 . TRBV5-1
TGTGCCAGTAAATCCAGGGAGAACACCGGGGAGCTGTTTTTT CASKSRENTGELFF 14 . TRBJ2-2 . TRBV19
TGTGCCAGCAGCCGGGACAGGTCGAACACTGAAGCTTTCTTT CASSRDRSNTEAFF 14 TRBD1 TRBJ1-1 . TRBV3-1/TRBV3-2
TGTGCCAGCAGCTTAGGTGGCGGGCTAGCGGGAGGGGAGACCCAGTACTTC CASSLGGGLAGGETQYF 17 TRBD2 TRBJ2-5 . TRBV7-6
TGTGCCAGCAGCTCCTCAACAGGGGGCAGGGGCTACACCTTC CASSSSTGGRGYTF 14 TRBD1 TRBJ1-2 . TRBV7-9
TGTGCCAGCAGTACACCGGGACAGGGTTTACTTTACACCTTC CASSTPGQGLLYTF 14 TRBD1 TRBJ1-2 . TRBV2
TGTGCCAGCAGTTACTACGCGGGAAGGGGCGAGACCCAGTACTTC CASSYYAGRGETQYF 15 . TRBJ2-5 . TRBV6-6
TGTGCCAGTAGTATGAGCCAGGTTGAAGCTTTCTTT CASSMSQVEAFF 12 . TRBJ1-1 . TRBV19
TGTGCCAGCAGTTTCGGCAGGTCGACATCCACAGATACGCAGTATTTT CASSFGRSTSTDTQYF 16 . TRBJ2-3 . TRBV6-5
TGTGCCATCCAGGGCGGGGGTGGCTACACCTTC CAIQGGGGYTF 11 . TRBJ1-2 few TRBV10-3
TGTGCCAGCAGCCTCGAACTTAGCGGGACCGACACAGATACGCAGTATTTT CASSLELSGTDTDTQYF 17 TRBD2 TRBJ2-3 . TRBV9
TGCAGCGTTGTTTCTGCTAACTATGGCTACACCTTC CSVVSANYGYTF 12 . TRBJ1-2 . TRBV29-1
TGTGCCAGCAGCTTCAGGGGTTCATGGGGGGCCAACGTCCTGACTTTC CASSFRGSWGANVLTF 16 . TRBJ2-6 . TRBV5-6
TGTGCCAGCAGCTTAGGGGGACTAGGTGGCACAGATACGCAGTATTTT CASSLGGLGGTDTQYF 16 TRBD2 TRBJ2-3 . TRBV7-2
TGTGCCAGCAGCTTCGTTACAGGGGGGAACACTGAAGCTTTCTTT CASSFVTGGNTEAFF 15 TRBD1 TRBJ1-1 . TRBV7-2
TGTGCCAGCGGGGACAGGGCCACAGATACGCAGTATTTT CASGDRATDTQYF 13 TRBD1 TRBJ2-3 . TRBV6-5
TGCGCCAGCAGCTTGGATGGGCCAGGGGCGGGTGGCTACACCTTC CASSLDGPGAGGYTF 15 . TRBJ1-2 . TRBV5-1
TGCGCCAGCAGCCAAGATGTAGCGGGGGGCGGTCAAGAGACCCAGTACTTC CASSQDVAGGGQETQYF 17 TRBD2 TRBJ2-5 . TRBV4-1
TGCGCCAGCAGCTTGGGTGGACAGGGCAACTCCTACGAGCAGTACTTC CASSLGGQGNSYEQYF 16 TRBD1 TRBJ2-7 . TRBV5-1
TGTGCCAGCATAGGGAGGGTCGGGACTGAAGCTTTCTTT CASIGRVGTEAFF 13 . TRBJ1-1 . TRBV6-5